What follows are 5 T cell receptor beta chains derived from one specimen sequenced in a study of blood T cells in healthy people across ages. The use of a sample-barcoded 5' primer and a J-beta primer mix characterized a second PCR of about 6 to 11 cycles. One entry per CDR3 protein, called by TCRdb with MiXCR from the 5' RACE reads. The data contain around 1.7 million distinct CDR3 sequences, approximately 28% of them singletons. Source material: blood. The receptors shown here come from a woman younger than 45 in good health.

This clonotype was counted between two and nine times. This rearrangement joins TRBV15 to TRBJ1-4; D possibly corresponds to TRBD1 (5 bases). Germline V gene lookup returns CDR1 LNHNV and CDR2 YYDKDF (reference sequence). The CDR3 has 16 amino acids. Trimming took 5 bases from V and 2 from J, leaving 15 bases between them. CDR3 region: CATSGTGTATNEKLFF. CDR3 in DNA: TGTGCCACCAGCGGCACCGGGACCGCGACTAATGAAAAACTGTTTTTT. The full variable domain, in which reference TRBV15 and TRBJ1-4 provide the parts outside the CDR3, is DAMVIQNPRYQVTQFGKPVTLSCSQTLNHNVMYWYQQKSSQAPKLLFHYYDKDFNNEADTPDNFQSRRPNTSFCFLDIRSPGLGDTAMYLCATSGTGTATNEKLFFGSGTQLSVL.

V and J are TRBV7-2 and TRBJ2-7; maybe TRBD1 (9 bases). The V gene lost 4 bases and the J gene lost 9 bases, with 22 bases spanning the gap. Germline V gene lookup returns CDR1 SGHTA and CDR2 FQGNSA. There are 15 residues in the CDR3. The CDR3 nucleotides read TGTGCCAGCAGCTCGACGGGACAGGGCGCGGGAGGGCAGTACTTC. It encodes CASSSTGQGAGGQYF.

The rearrangement links TRBV28 to TRBJ2-4; D possibly corresponds to TRBD1 (6 bases). The CDR3 length is 16 residues. Trimming pared 6 bases from V and 3 bases from J, leaving 18 bases between. The germline CDR1 and CDR2 sequences are MDHEN and SYDVKM. CDR3 protein: CASRFEQGPYKNIQYF. The CDR3 DNA reads as TGTGCCAGCAGATTCGAACAGGGACCGTACAAAAACATTCAGTACTTC. Using reference TRBV28 and TRBJ2-4 for the parts outside the CDR3, the full variable domain is DVKVTQSSRYLVKRTGEKVFLECVQDMDHENMFWYRQDPGLGLRLIYFSYDVKMKEKGDIPEGYSVSREKKERFSLILESASTNQTSMYLCASRFEQGPYKNIQYFGAGTRLSVL.

This clonotype was recorded at least ten times. CDR3 amino acids: CASSLATGVTYEQYF. As DNA, the CDR3 is TGTGCCAGCAGCTTAGCGACAGGAGTGACCTACGAGCAGTACTTC. The chain employs TRBV7-9 and TRBJ2-7; possible D gene TRBD1, 6 bases. The germline V gene encodes CDR1 SEHNR and CDR2 FQNEAQ (reference sequence). Trimming left V 0 bases short and J 2 bases short, with 11 bases between. This CDR3 is built from 15 residues. The entire variable domain, with the rest obtained from reference TRBV7-9 and TRBJ2-7, is as follows: DTGVSQNPRHKITKRGQNVTFRCDPISEHNRLYWYRQTLGQGPEFLTYFQNEAQLEKSRLLSDRFSAERPKGSFSTLEIQRTEQGDSAMYLCASSLATGVTYEQYFGPGTRLTVT.

This clonotype was seen repeatedly, ten times or more. V is TRBV11-2 and J is TRBJ2-4; possibly TRBD1 or TRBD2 for D (5 bases each). The CDR3 is made up of 17 amino acids. CDR1 and CDR2 (germline): SGHAT, FQNNGV. The V and J ends lost 5 bases and 6 bases respectively, with 23 bases between them. CDR3 bases: TGTGCCAGCAGCCCCGAGGCCCGGGGCCTCCTTACAAACATTCAGTACTTC. As protein: CASSPEARGLLTNIQYF.